A selection of T cell receptor beta chains follows, all from one sample in a study of T cell responses to AZD1222 COVID-19 vaccine. This table comes from immunoSEQ multiplex PCR, and its TCRdb copy is limited to in-frame clones, with some not included. Of over 150,000 clones in the sample, 85% to 90% were seen once. Sequencing used peripheral blood, obtained on day 0 of AZD1222 vaccination. The receptors shown here come from an adult in good health. Both conserved end residues are part of each CDR3. Each record gives: D gene, clone size, J gene, V gene, CDR3 protein, CDR3 DNA. The D gene is left open where the match is weak. Not all rows give a size; the values are once, few, many and, for expanded clones, a class.

d_gene: TRBD1; abundance: NA; j_gene: TRBJ2-1; v_gene: TRBV7-2; CDR3aa: CASSLASADRENNEQFF; CDR3nt: TGTGCCAGCAGCTTAGCGTCGGCCGACAGGGAAAACAATGAGCAGTTCTTC
d_gene: NA; abundance: NA; j_gene: TRBJ2-5; v_gene: TRBV27; CDR3aa: CASSPGKGRETQYF; CDR3nt: TGTGCCAGCAGCCCAGGGAAGGGCCGTGAGACCCAGTACTTC
d_gene: NA; abundance: NA; j_gene: TRBJ2-7; v_gene: TRBV7-7; CDR3aa: CASSLAQGSGYEQYF; CDR3nt: TGTGCTAGCAGCTTAGCGCAGGGAAGCGGCTACGAGCAGTACTTC
d_gene: NA; abundance: NA; j_gene: TRBJ2-4; v_gene: TRBV5-5; CDR3aa: CASSLSPGKNIQYF; CDR3nt: TGTGCCAGCAGCTTGTCTCCCGGAAAAAACATTCAGTACTTC
d_gene: NA; abundance: NA; j_gene: TRBJ2-1; v_gene: TRBV5-6; CDR3aa: CASSSTGTLIYNEQFF; CDR3nt: TGTGCCAGCAGCTCCACCGGGACATTGATCTACAATGAGCAGTTCTTC
d_gene: NA; abundance: NA; j_gene: TRBJ1-2; v_gene: TRBV6-5; CDR3aa: CASSPDLTENYGYTF; CDR3nt: TGTGCCAGCAGTCCCGATCTTACAGAGAACTATGGCTACACCTTC
d_gene: TRBD2; abundance: NA; j_gene: TRBJ2-1; v_gene: TRBV4-3; CDR3aa: CASSRRAPTSGGSSSYNEQFF; CDR3nt: TGCGCCAGCAGCCGGCGTGCCCCGACTAGCGGGGGGTCCAGCTCCTACAATGAGCAGTTCTTC
d_gene: NA; abundance: few; j_gene: TRBJ1-2; v_gene: TRBV12-2; CDR3aa: CASRFHIDDTGFGYTF; CDR3nt: TGTGCAAGTCGCTTCCATATAGATGACACAGGATTCGGCTACACCTTC
d_gene: NA; abundance: few; j_gene: TRBJ2-3; v_gene: TRBV5-4; CDR3aa: CASSSGLGSTDTQYF; CDR3nt: TGTGCCAGCAGCAGTGGACTGGGAAGCACAGATACGCAGTATTTT
d_gene: NA; abundance: NA; j_gene: TRBJ2-7; v_gene: TRBV3-1/TRBV3-2; CDR3aa: CASSQERVISYEQYF; CDR3nt: TGTGCCAGCAGCCAAGAACGGGTGATCTCCTACGAGCAGTACTTC
d_gene: TRBD1; abundance: NA; j_gene: TRBJ1-3; v_gene: TRBV2; CDR3aa: CASRSGQASSGNTIYF; CDR3nt: TGTGCCAGCAGATCGGGACAGGCCTCCTCTGGAAACACCATATATTTT
d_gene: NA; abundance: NA; j_gene: TRBJ1-2; v_gene: TRBV24-1; CDR3aa: CATSDPTRDGNYGYTF; CDR3nt: TGTGCCACCAGTGACCCTACGCGGGACGGGAACTATGGCTACACCTTC
d_gene: NA; abundance: NA; j_gene: TRBJ2-2; v_gene: TRBV5-1; CDR3aa: CASSFGGTLFQTGELFF; CDR3nt: TGCGCCAGCAGCTTCGGCGGGACTCTCTTCCAGACCGGGGAGCTGTTTTTT
d_gene: NA; abundance: NA; j_gene: TRBJ1-1; v_gene: TRBV12-3/TRBV12-4; CDR3aa: CASTSGTEAFF; CDR3nt: TGTGCCAGCACTTCGGGCACTGAAGCTTTCTTT
d_gene: NA; abundance: NA; j_gene: TRBJ1-3; v_gene: TRBV7-9; CDR3aa: CASSQVGNTIYF; CDR3nt: TGTGCCAGCAGCCAAGTCGGAAACACCATATATTTT
d_gene: TRBD1; abundance: NA; j_gene: TRBJ1-6; v_gene: TRBV9; CDR3aa: CASSVGASGGQSPLHF; CDR3nt: TGTGCCAGCAGCGTAGGTGCCTCAGGGGGTCAGTCACCCCTCCACTTT
d_gene: NA; abundance: once; j_gene: TRBJ2-2; v_gene: TRBV4-3; CDR3aa: CASSQDPRGDTGELFF; CDR3nt: TGCGCCAGCAGCCAAGATCCAAGAGGGGACACCGGGGAGCTGTTTTTT
d_gene: TRBD1; abundance: once; j_gene: TRBJ2-1; v_gene: TRBV7-9; CDR3aa: CASSLQGQRYYNEQFF; CDR3nt: TGTGCCAGCAGCTTACAGGGACAGAGATACTACAATGAGCAGTTCTTC
d_gene: TRBD2; abundance: few; j_gene: TRBJ2-7; v_gene: TRBV29-1; CDR3aa: CSVEIPSGGWLSYEQYF; CDR3nt: TGCAGCGTTGAGATCCCTAGCGGGGGGTGGCTATCCTACGAGCAGTACTTC
d_gene: NA; abundance: NA; j_gene: TRBJ1-6; v_gene: TRBV5-1; CDR3aa: CASSQKPGLYNSPLHF; CDR3nt: TGCGCCAGCAGCCAGAAACCGGGACTTTATAATTCACCCCTCCACTTT
d_gene: TRBD2; abundance: NA; j_gene: TRBJ2-5; v_gene: TRBV6-2/TRBV6-3; CDR3aa: CASSYTSGEETQYF; CDR3nt: TGTGCCAGCAGTTACACTAGCGGGGAAGAGACCCAGTACTTC
d_gene: NA; abundance: NA; j_gene: TRBJ1-1; v_gene: TRBV12-3/TRBV12-4; CDR3aa: CASSDRNTEAFF; CDR3nt: TGTGCCAGCAGTGACAGGAACACTGAAGCTTTCTTT
d_gene: TRBD1; abundance: NA; j_gene: TRBJ2-1; v_gene: TRBV3-1/TRBV3-2; CDR3aa: CASSQDLTGGNEQFF; CDR3nt: TGTGCCAGCAGCCAAGATTTGACAGGGGGCAATGAGCAGTTCTTC
d_gene: NA; abundance: NA; j_gene: TRBJ2-7; v_gene: TRBV5-1; CDR3aa: CASSLEGPEQYF; CDR3nt: TGCGCCAGCAGCTTGGAAGGGCCCGAGCAGTACTTC
d_gene: NA; abundance: NA; j_gene: TRBJ2-7; v_gene: TRBV6-2/TRBV6-3; CDR3aa: CASSYGLHAYEQYF; CDR3nt: TGTGCCAGCAGTTACGGACTACATGCTTACGAGCAGTACTTC
d_gene: NA; abundance: few; j_gene: TRBJ2-3; v_gene: TRBV7-8; CDR3aa: CATVAYLGGTDTQYF; CDR3nt: TGTGCCACCGTAGCTTATCTGGGGGGCACAGATACGCAGTATTTT
d_gene: NA; abundance: NA; j_gene: TRBJ2-7; v_gene: TRBV3-1/TRBV3-2; CDR3aa: CASSQDRSLPIWRDKQYF; CDR3nt: TGTGCCAGCAGCCAAGATCGTTCCTTACCTATATGGCGGGACAAGCAGTACTTC
d_gene: NA; abundance: NA; j_gene: TRBJ1-2; v_gene: TRBV9; CDR3aa: CASSGDSRSYGYTF; CDR3nt: TGTGCCAGCAGCGGAGACAGTAGGTCCTATGGCTACACCTTC
d_gene: NA; abundance: NA; j_gene: TRBJ1-2; v_gene: TRBV19; CDR3aa: CASSIAIGVPYTF; CDR3nt: TGTGCCAGTAGTATTGCTATCGGGGTTCCCTACACCTTC
d_gene: TRBD2; abundance: NA; j_gene: TRBJ2-3; v_gene: TRBV5-4; CDR3aa: CASSRTSGGSTDTQYF; CDR3nt: TGTGCCAGCAGTCGGACTAGCGGGGGAAGCACAGATACGCAGTATTTT
d_gene: NA; abundance: NA; j_gene: TRBJ2-7; v_gene: TRBV7-2; CDR3aa: CASSSPRDGYYEQYF; CDR3nt: TGTGCCAGCAGCAGCCCCCGGGACGGCTACTACGAGCAGTACTTC
d_gene: NA; abundance: NA; j_gene: TRBJ2-1; v_gene: TRBV7-9; CDR3aa: CASSLENGHNEQFF; CDR3nt: TGTGCCAGCAGCTTAGAAAACGGACACAATGAGCAGTTCTTC